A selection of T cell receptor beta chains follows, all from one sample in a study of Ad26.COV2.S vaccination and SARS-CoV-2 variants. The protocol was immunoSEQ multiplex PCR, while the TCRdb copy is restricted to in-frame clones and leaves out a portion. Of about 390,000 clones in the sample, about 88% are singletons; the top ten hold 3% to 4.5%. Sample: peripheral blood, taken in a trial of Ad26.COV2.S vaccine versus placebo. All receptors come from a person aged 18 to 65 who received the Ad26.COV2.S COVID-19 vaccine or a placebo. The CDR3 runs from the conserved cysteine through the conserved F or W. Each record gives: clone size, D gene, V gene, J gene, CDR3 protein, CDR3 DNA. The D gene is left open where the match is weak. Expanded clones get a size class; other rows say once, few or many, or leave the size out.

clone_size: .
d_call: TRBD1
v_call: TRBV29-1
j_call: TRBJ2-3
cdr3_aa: CSVCRDRAPDTQYF
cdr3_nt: TGCAGCGTGTGCCGGGACAGGGCCCCAGATACGCAGTATTTT

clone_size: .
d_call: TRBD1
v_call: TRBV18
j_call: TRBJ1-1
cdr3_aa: CASSPQGAGVTEAFF
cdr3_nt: TGTGCCAGCTCACCTCAGGGGGCAGGCGTGACTGAAGCTTTCTTT

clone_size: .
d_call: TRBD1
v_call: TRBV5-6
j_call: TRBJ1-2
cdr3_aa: CASSLGDRGYGYTF
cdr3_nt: TGTGCCAGCAGCTTGGGGGACAGGGGATATGGCTACACCTTC

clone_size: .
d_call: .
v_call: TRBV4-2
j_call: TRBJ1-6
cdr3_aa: CASSQERRPNSPLHF
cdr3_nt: TGTGCCAGCAGCCAAGAGCGGCGCCCGAATTCACCCCTCCACTTT

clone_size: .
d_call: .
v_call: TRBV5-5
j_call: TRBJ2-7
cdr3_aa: CASAALGSIYEQYF
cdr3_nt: TGTGCCAGCGCGGCTCTGGGGTCCATCTACGAGCAGTACTTC

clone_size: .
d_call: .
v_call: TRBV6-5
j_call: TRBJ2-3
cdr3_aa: CASHGGGGTDTQYF
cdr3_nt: TGTGCCAGCCACGGAGGGGGCGGCACAGATACGCAGTATTTT

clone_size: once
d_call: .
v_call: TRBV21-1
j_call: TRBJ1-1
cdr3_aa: CAIRRISAFF
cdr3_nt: TGTGCCATCCGCAGGATATCAGCTTTCTTT

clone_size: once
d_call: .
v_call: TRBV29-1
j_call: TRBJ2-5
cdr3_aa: CSVPGGGQTQYF
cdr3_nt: TGCAGCGTCCCCGGTGGGGGCCAGACCCAGTACTTC

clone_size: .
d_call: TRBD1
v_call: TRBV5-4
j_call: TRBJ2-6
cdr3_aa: CASSSVDRAFSGANVLTF
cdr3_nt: TGTGCCAGCAGCTCGGTGGACAGGGCCTTCTCTGGGGCCAACGTCCTGACTTTC

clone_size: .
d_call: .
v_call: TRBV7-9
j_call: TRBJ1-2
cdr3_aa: CASSLGDGYTF
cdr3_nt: TGTGCCAGCAGCTTAGGGGATGGCTACACCTTC

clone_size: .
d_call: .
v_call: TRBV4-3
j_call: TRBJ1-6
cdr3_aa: CASSQDRAHKGRTSPLHF
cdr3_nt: TGCGCCAGCAGCCAAGATCGAGCACATAAGGGGCGAACGTCACCCCTCCACTTT

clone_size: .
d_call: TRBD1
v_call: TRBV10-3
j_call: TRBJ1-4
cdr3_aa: CAISADRGRSEKLFF
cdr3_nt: TGTGCCATCAGTGCGGACAGGGGGCGATCTGAAAAACTGTTTTTT

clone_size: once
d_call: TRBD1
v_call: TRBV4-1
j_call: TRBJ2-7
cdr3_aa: CASSQGTGGLYEQYF
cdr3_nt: TGCGCCAGCAGCCAAGGGACAGGGGGCCTGTACGAGCAGTACTTC

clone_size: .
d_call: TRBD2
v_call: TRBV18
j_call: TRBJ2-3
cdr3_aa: CASSGLAGVDTDTQYF
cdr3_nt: TGTGCCAGCTCTGGGCTAGCGGGGGTTGATACAGATACGCAGTATTTT

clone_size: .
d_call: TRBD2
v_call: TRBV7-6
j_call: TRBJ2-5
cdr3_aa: CASSLVVGTSGGSKETQYF
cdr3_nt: TGTGCCAGCAGCTTAGTGGTCGGGACTAGCGGGGGGAGCAAGGAGACCCAGTACTTC

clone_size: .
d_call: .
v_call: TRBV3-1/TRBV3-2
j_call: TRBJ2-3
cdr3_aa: CASSQVRSGTDTQYF
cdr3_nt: TGTGCCAGCAGCCAAGTTCGTAGCGGTACAGATACGCAGTATTTT

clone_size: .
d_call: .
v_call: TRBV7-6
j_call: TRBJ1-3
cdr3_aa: CASSLLGSGNTIYF
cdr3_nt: TGTGCCAGCAGCTTACTGGGATCTGGAAACACCATATATTTT

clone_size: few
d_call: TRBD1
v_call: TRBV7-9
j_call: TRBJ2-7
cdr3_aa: CASSSTGNTYEQYF
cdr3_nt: TGTGCCAGCAGCTCGACAGGGAATACCTACGAGCAGTACTTC

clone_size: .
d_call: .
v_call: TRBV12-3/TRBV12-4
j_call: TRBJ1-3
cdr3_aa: CASSSDNRNTIYF
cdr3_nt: TGTGCCAGCAGTTCGGACAATCGGAACACCATATATTTT

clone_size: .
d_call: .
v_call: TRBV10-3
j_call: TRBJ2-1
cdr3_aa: CAISVSPNEQFF
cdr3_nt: TGTGCCATCAGTGTATCTCCCAATGAGCAGTTCTTC

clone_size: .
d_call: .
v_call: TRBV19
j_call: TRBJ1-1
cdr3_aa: CASSIGDRNTEAFF
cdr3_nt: TGTGCCAGTAGTATAGGAGACAGAAACACTGAAGCTTTCTTT

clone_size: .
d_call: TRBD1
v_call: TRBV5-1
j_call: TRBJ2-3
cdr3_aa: CASSLSRDREPAQYF
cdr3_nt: TGCGCCAGCAGCTTGTCCCGGGACAGGGAACCTGCGCAGTATTTT

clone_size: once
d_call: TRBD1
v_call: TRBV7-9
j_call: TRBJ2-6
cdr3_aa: CASSFTGAGANVLTF
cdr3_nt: TGTGCCAGCAGCTTTACAGGGGCAGGGGCCAACGTCCTGACTTTC

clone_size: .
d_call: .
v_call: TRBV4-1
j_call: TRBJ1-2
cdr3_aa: CASSQAPGINYGYTF
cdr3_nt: TGCGCCAGCAGCCAAGCCCCGGGTATCAACTATGGCTACACCTTC

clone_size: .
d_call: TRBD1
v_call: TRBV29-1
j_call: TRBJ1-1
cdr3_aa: CSVEPGQTFF
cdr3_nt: TGCAGCGTGGAGCCGGGACAGACTTTCTTT

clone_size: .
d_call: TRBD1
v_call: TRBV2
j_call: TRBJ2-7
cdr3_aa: CASSGGQGVGYEQYF
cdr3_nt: TGTGCCAGCAGTGGCGGACAGGGGGTTGGCTACGAGCAGTACTTC

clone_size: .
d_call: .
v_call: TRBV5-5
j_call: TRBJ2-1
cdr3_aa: CASSLNSGDNEQFF
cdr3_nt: TGTGCCAGCAGCTTGAACTCTGGGGACAATGAGCAGTTCTTC

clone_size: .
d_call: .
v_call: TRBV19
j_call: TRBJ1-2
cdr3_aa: CASSMGGAGGDSQGYTF
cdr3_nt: TGTGCCAGTAGTATGGGAGGTGCAGGTGGGGACTCTCAAGGCTACACCTTC

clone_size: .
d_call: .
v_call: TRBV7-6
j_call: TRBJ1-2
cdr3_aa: CASSFLGGPDYGYTF
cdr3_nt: TGTGCCAGCAGCTTCCTGGGAGGACCAGACTATGGCTACACCTTC

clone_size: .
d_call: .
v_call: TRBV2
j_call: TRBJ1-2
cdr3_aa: CASSEIVDTNHGYTF
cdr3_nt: TGTGCCAGCAGTGAAATCGTCGATACCAACCATGGCTACACCTTC

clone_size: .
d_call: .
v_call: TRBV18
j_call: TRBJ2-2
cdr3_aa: CASSLKQGTLSGELFF
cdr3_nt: TGTGCCAGCTCACTAAAACAGGGAACTCTTTCCGGGGAGCTGTTTTTT

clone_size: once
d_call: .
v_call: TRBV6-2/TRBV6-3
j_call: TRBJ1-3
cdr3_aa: CASSQGGTIYF
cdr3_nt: TGTGCCAGCAGCCAGGGTGGCACCATATATTTT

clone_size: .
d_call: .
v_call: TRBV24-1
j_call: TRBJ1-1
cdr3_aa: CATSDLHGWGGKMAEAFF
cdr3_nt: TGTGCCACCAGTGATTTGCATGGGTGGGGGGGGAAAATGGCTGAAGCTTTCTTT

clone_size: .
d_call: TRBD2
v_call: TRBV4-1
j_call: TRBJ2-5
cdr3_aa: CASSQGPTSGGKETQYF
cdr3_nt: TGCGCCAGCAGCCAAGGCCCGACTAGCGGGGGCAAAGAGACCCAGTACTTC

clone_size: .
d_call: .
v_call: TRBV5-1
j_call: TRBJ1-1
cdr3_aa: CASSLSLGGTEAFF
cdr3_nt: TGCGCCAGCAGCTTGTCCCTCGGCGGGACTGAAGCTTTCTTT

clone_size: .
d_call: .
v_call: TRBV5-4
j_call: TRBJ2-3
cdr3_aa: CASSLANTQYF
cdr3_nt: TGTGCCAGCAGCTTGGCTAATACGCAGTATTTT

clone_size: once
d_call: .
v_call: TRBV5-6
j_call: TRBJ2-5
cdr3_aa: CASSLKETEETQYF
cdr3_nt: TGTGCCAGCAGCTTGAAAGAGACAGAAGAGACCCAGTACTTC

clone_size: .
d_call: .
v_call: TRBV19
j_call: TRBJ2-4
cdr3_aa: CASSTRENIQYF
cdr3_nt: TGTGCCAGTAGTACTAGAGAAAACATTCAGTACTTC

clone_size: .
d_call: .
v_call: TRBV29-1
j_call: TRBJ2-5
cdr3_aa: CSVGGLGETQYF
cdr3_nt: TGCAGCGTAGGGGGACTCGGAGAGACCCAGTACTTC

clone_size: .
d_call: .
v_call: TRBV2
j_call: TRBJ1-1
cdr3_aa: CASSDPFRGFTEAFF
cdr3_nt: TGTGCCAGCAGTGACCCCTTCAGGGGTTTCACTGAAGCTTTCTTT

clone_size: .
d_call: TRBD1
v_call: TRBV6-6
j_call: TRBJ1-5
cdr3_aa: CASSYLGGADQPQHF
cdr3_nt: TGTGCCAGCAGTTACTTAGGGGGCGCGGATCAGCCCCAGCATTTT

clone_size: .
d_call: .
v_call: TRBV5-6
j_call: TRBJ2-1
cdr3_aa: CASSSIPYNEQFF
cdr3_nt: TGTGCCAGCAGCTCCATTCCCTACAATGAGCAGTTCTTC

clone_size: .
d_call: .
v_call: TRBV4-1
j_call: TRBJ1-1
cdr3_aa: CASSQDRPGVNTEAFF
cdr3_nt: TGCGCCAGCAGCCAAGATCGGCCGGGCGTGAACACTGAAGCTTTCTTT

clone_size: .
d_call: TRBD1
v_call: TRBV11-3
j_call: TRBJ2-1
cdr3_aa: CASSFNLAGQGYNEQFF
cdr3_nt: TGTGCCAGCAGCTTTAATTTAGCGGGACAGGGGTACAATGAGCAGTTCTTC

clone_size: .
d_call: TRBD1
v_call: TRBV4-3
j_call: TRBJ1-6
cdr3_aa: CASSQTATGSSYNSPLHF
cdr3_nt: TGCGCCAGCAGCCAAACCGCGACAGGGAGCTCCTATAATTCACCCCTCCACTTT

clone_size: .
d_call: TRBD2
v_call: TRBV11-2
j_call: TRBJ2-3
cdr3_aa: CASSNVAGYYTQYF
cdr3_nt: TGTGCCAGCAGCAATGTAGCGGGGTATTATACGCAGTATTTT

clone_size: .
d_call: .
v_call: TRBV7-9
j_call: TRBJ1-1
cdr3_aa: CASSFEEYTEAFF
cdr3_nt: TGTGCCAGCAGCTTCGAGGAGTACACTGAAGCTTTCTTT

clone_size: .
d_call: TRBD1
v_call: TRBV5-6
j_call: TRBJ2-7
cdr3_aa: CASSLLFGTGNYEQYF
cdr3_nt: TGTGCCAGCAGCTTATTATTTGGGACAGGGAATTACGAGCAGTACTTC

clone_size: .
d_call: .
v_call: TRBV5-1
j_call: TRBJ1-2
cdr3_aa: CASSHSGVGGYTF
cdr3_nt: TGCGCCAGCAGCCATTCGGGAGTGGGGGGCTACACCTTC

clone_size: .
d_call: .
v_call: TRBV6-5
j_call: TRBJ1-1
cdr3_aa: CASVSGANLEAFF
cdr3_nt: TGTGCCAGCGTATCAGGGGCAAACCTTGAAGCTTTCTTT

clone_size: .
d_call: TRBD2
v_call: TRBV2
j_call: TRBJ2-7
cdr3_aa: CASSDPVTSGDNSYEQYF
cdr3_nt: TGTGCCAGCAGTGACCCTGTAACTAGCGGGGATAACTCCTACGAGCAGTACTTC

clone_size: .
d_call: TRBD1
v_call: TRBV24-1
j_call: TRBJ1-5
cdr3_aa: CATSDNRDRGMGLNNQPQHF
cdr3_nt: TGTGCCACCAGTGACAATCGGGACAGGGGTATGGGGTTGAATAATCAGCCCCAGCATTTT

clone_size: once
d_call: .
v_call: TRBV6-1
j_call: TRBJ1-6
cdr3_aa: CASSERAGNSPLHF
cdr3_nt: TGTGCCAGCAGTGAAAGGGCAGGGAATTCACCCCTCCACTTT

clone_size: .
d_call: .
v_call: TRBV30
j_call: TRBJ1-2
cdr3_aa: CAWSIYEGRPRHTF
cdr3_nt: TGTGCCTGGAGTATCTATGAGGGCAGGCCGCGGCACACCTTC

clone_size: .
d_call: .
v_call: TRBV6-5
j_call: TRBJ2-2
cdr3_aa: CASRWGTVAGELFF
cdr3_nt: TGTGCCAGCAGATGGGGCACGGTGGCCGGGGAGCTGTTTTTT

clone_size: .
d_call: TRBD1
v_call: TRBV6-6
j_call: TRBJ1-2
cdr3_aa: CASLTRTGQSNYGYTF
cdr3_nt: TGTGCCAGCCTCACCCGGACAGGGCAAAGTAACTATGGCTACACCTTC

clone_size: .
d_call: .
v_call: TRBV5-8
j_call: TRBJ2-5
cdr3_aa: CASSSGQLQETQYF
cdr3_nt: TGTGCCAGCAGCTCAGGACAGCTCCAAGAGACCCAGTACTTC